These 18 T cell receptor beta chains originate from one sample sequenced in a study of blood T cell repertoires in COVID-19 (dated by TCRdb to 2018 to 2020). The library was made by the immunoSEQ multiplex PCR assay. TCRdb retrieved this table from immuneACCESS and kept in-frame rearrangements only. Not all clones are present; in checked studies, unresolved V genes account for under half, and no reason is known for the remainder. This sample comprises a few hundred thousand clones, roughly 86% of them detected only once. The ten largest clones take up 1% of the sample. Sequencing used PBMCs or T cells enriched from blood (not recorded which). Receptor source: a woman between 25 and 40 years old who had recovered from COVID-19.

V gene TRBV9 combines with J gene TRBJ1-1, with 8 nucleotides matching TRBD1. This CDR3 is 13 amino acids long. CDR1 and CDR2 (germline): SGDLS, YYNGEE. V lost 4 bases, J lost 5 bases, and 4 bases stayed unmatched. CDR3 DNA sequence: TGTGCCAGCAGCTCGGACAGGGTTACTGAAGCTTTCTTT. It codes for CASSSDRVTEAFF.

The gene calls are TRBV12-2 and TRBJ2-7; the D call in the table, TRBD2, was not verified against the DNA. TRBV12-2 is a pseudogene locus. The CDR3 has 13 amino acids. CDR3: CASRSCPRLEQYF. The CDR3 nucleotides read TGTGCAAGTCGCTCCTGCCCCCGACTTGAGCAGTACTTC.

The chain employs TRBV15 and TRBJ1-5; 9 nucleotides match TRBD1. Germline lookup yields CDR1 LNHNV and CDR2 YYDKDF (reference sequence). CDR3 length: 15 amino acids. The V and J ends lost 1 base and 7 bases, in that order; junction bases with no gene match: 5. This chain's CDR3 is CATSRVGQGIQPQHF. The CDR3 DNA reads as TGTGCCACCAGCAGAGTAGGACAGGGGATACAGCCCCAGCATTTT.

J is TRBJ2-7 and V is TRBV2; D is undetermined. The germline gives CDR1 SNHLY, CDR2 FYNNEI. V was pared by 4 bases and J by 9 bases, with 19 bases between. The CDR3 is 14 amino acids. CDR3 nucleotide sequence: TGTGCCAGCAGTGTCGAGTCCACCGCCTCCCGGCAGTACTTC. It yields the protein CASSVESTASRQYF.

This chain joins TRBV7-2 and TRBJ2-1; 12 bases line up with TRBD2. V gave up 5 bases and J gave up 2 bases; unmatched junction bases: 1. The CDR3 is 15 amino acids. Looked up from germline, CDR1 is SGHTA and CDR2 is FQGNSA. The CDR3 loop is CASSRTSGAYNEQFF. DNA for the CDR3: TGTGCCAGCAGCCGGACTAGCGGGGCCTACAATGAGCAGTTCTTC.

The J gene is TRBJ2-1, the V gene TRBV3-1 (or the pseudogene TRBV3-2); 13 nucleotides line up with TRBD2. Germline assignment: CDR1 LGHDT and CDR2 YNNKEL (reference sequence). The V and J ends lost 4 bases and 9 bases, in that order; junction bases with no gene match: 12. The CDR3 length is 17 residues. The chain's CDR3 is CASSRGGGLAGNGEQFF. DNA for the CDR3: TGTGCCAGCAGCCGCGGGGGGGGACTAGCGGGAAATGGTGAGCAGTTCTTC.

This chain joins TRBV4-1 and TRBJ1-1; the D gene is possibly TRBD1 (6 bases). Germline V gene sequence: CDR1 MGHRA, CDR2 YSYEKL. The CDR3 extends over 13 amino acids. The V and J ends lost 3 bases and 4 bases respectively, with 9 bases between them. For the CDR3, the DNA is TGCGCCAGCAGCCAGCAGGGGCGCACTGAAGCTTTCTTT. The encoded protein is CASSQQGRTEAFF.

The chain links TRBV24-1 to TRBJ1-2; tentative D call: TRBD1 (5 bases). Trimming took 9 bases from V and 0 from J, leaving 19 bases between them. CDR1 and CDR2 from the germline V gene are KGHDR and SFDVKD. The CDR3 length is 16 residues. Here the CDR3 DNA reads TGTGCCACCCCGGTCGCAGGGCACAGAACTAACTATGGCTACACCTTC. It yields the protein CATPVAGHRTNYGYTF.

This clone was counted a single time. The chain couples TRBV28 to TRBJ1-4; D is perhaps TRBD1 (6 bases). The V gene lost 6 bases and the J gene lost 13 bases, with 24 bases spanning the gap. The CDR3 contains 15 residues. Germline CDR1 is MDHEN and CDR2 is SYDVKM. The CDR3 spells CASRDYRAPGVRLFF. The CDR3 region has the DNA TGTGCCAGCAGGGATTACAGGGCCCCCGGGGTGAGACTGTTTTTT.

This clone was seen just once. The V gene is TRBV5-1, the J gene TRBJ2-1; 10 bases agree with TRBD2. The trim removed 7 bases at V and 0 bases at J, leaving 7 bases unmatched. Germline CDR1 reads SGHRS; CDR2 reads YFSETQ. This CDR3 is built from 16 residues. Here the CDR3 reads CASSPLAGGSYNEQFF. The CDR3 DNA follows: TGCGCCAGCTCTCCTTTAGCGGGGGGCTCCTACAATGAGCAGTTCTTC.

In nucleotides, the CDR3 is TGTGCCAGCAGCCAAGATCGGGAGTCCTACGAGCAGTACTTC. This codes for CASSQDRESYEQYF. V and J are TRBV4-2 and TRBJ2-7; perhaps TRBD2 as D (6 bases). Trimming pared 0 bases from V and 1 base from J, leaving 7 bases between. The CDR3 extends over 14 amino acids. Germline V gene data show CDR1 as LGHNA and CDR2 as YNFKEQ.

The chain uses TRBV28 and TRBJ1-1; TRBD1 might be the D (6 bases). Germline values: CDR1 MDHEN, CDR2 SYDVKM. The CDR3 sequence is 15 residues long. V lost 6 bases and J 6 bases, leaving 20 bases between the germline ends. In DNA form, the CDR3 reads TGTGCCAGCAGGTCCGGGTTACAGGGCTTCCCTGAAGCTTTCTTT. Translated, it gives CASRSGLQGFPEAFF.

This chain connects TRBV7-3 to TRBJ2-2; D unclear. The germline CDR1 and CDR2 sequences are SGHTA and FQGTGA. CDR3 length: 13 amino acids. Trimming took off 2 bases at V and 5 bases at J, with 6 bases between the two ends. The CDR3: CASSLGPTGELFF. The CDR3 DNA reads as TGTGCCAGCAGCTTAGGGCCAACCGGGGAGCTGTTTTTT.

V is TRBV5-1 and J is TRBJ2-1, with 10 bases identical to TRBD2. The V and J ends lost 1 base and 5 bases, in that order; junction bases with no gene match: 3. The CDR3 consists of 15 residues. In germline, CDR1 is SGHRS, CDR2 YFSETQ. CDR3 residues: CASSLTSGMDNEQFF. The CDR3 nucleotides read TGCGCCAGCAGCTTGACTAGCGGGATGGACAATGAGCAGTTCTTC.

The chain links TRBV18 to TRBJ2-1, with 7 bases that match TRBD2. The CDR3 contains 16 residues. V trimming: 3 bases; J trimming: 6 bases; junction bases outside the gene matches: 11. CDR1 and CDR2 (germline): KGHSH, LQKENI. The CDR3 bases are TGTGCCAGCTCACCGTTCGGAGCGGGAATAGGCAATGAGCAGTTCTTC. Its protein is CASSPFGAGIGNEQFF. Supplemented by reference TRBV18 and TRBJ2-1, the full variable domain reads NAGVMQNPRHLVRRRGQEARLRCSPMKGHSHVYWYRQLPEEGLKFMVYLQKENIIDESGMPKERFSAEFPKEGPSILRIQQVVRGDSAAYFCASSPFGAGIGNEQFFGPGTRLTVL.

V usage is TRBV18 and J usage is TRBJ2-3; 7 bases align to TRBD1. The CDR3 spans 16 residues. CDR1 is KGHSH, CDR2 LQKENI, per germline. V shed 5 bases, J shed 2 bases, and the junction held 10 bases outside the gene matches. The CDR3 is CASSAIPGTVTDTQYF. The CDR3 DNA is TGTGCCAGCTCAGCGATACCCGGGACAGTCACAGATACGCAGTATTTT.

This chain joins TRBV18 and TRBJ1-2; D may be TRBD1 (6 bases). The germline V and J ends were trimmed by 1 base and 4 bases, with 13 bases remaining between them. Germline V lookup: CDR1 KGHSH, CDR2 LQKENI. This CDR3 region has 15 residues. This CDR3 is CASSPRAGDLYGYTF. CDR3 bases: TGTGCCAGCTCACCACGGGCAGGGGACCTCTATGGCTACACCTTC. The full variable domain, its missing parts supplied by reference TRBV18 and TRBJ1-2, is NAGVMQNPRHLVRRRGQEARLRCSPMKGHSHVYWYRQLPEEGLKFMVYLQKENIIDESGMPKERFSAEFPKEGPSILRIQQVVRGDSAAYFCASSPRAGDLYGYTFGSGTRLTVV.

This clone was detected only once. The CDR3 region is CASTSGQFLGTDTQYF. CDR3 bases: TGTGCCAGCACTTCCGGACAATTCCTAGGCACAGATACGCAGTATTTT. The chain employs TRBV7-9 and TRBJ2-3; weak D call: TRBD1 (5 bases). The germline V gene has CDR1 SEHNR and CDR2 FQNEAQ (reference sequence). The CDR3 is 16 residues long. V was cut by 7 bases and J by 1 base, with 18 bases left in between.